These T cell receptor beta chains were read from a single sample in a study of T cells in Graves' hyperthyroidism and ophthalmopathy. TCRdb recomputed calls from the multiplex PCR reads with MiXCR, one row per CDR3 protein. The data contain over 500,000 distinct CDR3 sequences, 16% of them singletons. Sample: blood. The source of these receptors is a woman younger than 45 with Graves' ophthalmopathy. Both conserved end residues are part of each CDR3. A D gene is named only where the DNA matches it firmly. Size tells how often a clone was seen (once, few, many) or the class of an expanded clone, and some rows leave it out.

>TRBV7-6|.|TRBJ2-7|.
TGTGCCAGCAGTCCTAGACCGCCGGCCGAGCAGTACTTC
CASSPRPPAEQYF
>TRBV9|.|TRBJ1-2|many
TGTGCCAGCAGCGCGACAGGAGCCATATATGGCTACACCTTC
CASSATGAIYGYTF
>TRBV2|.|TRBJ1-5|many
TGTGCCAGCAGTGTCTCTCGGGCCCAGCATTTT
CASSVSRAQHF
>TRBV27|TRBD2|TRBJ2-3|.
TGTGCCAGCGCCGGGTCTAGCGGGTTCACAGATACGCAGTATTTT
CASAGSSGFTDTQYF
>TRBV28|TRBD2|TRBJ2-7|many
TGTGCCAGCAGTTTTGGGCGGGGGTACATTTCCTACGAGCAGTACTTC
CASSFGRGYISYEQYF
>TRBV2|TRBD2|TRBJ2-7|many
TGTGCCAGCAGTGAATACGGGACTAGTTCCCCCGAGCAGTACTTC
CASSEYGTSSPEQYF
>TRBV7-3|TRBD1|TRBJ2-5|.
TGTGCCAGCAGCTTAACGGGACAGGGTACAGAGACCCAGTACTTC
CASSLTGQGTETQYF
>TRBV4-1|TRBD2|TRBJ2-3|.
TGCGCCAGCAGCCAAGGGGCTAGCGGGAGTGATACGCAGTATTTT
CASSQGASGSDTQYF
>TRBV20-1|.|TRBJ2-5|.
TGCAGTGCTAGAGATTATCTCGAGCACCAAGAGACCCAGTACTTC
CSARDYLEHQETQYF
>TRBV20-1|.|TRBJ2-4|many
TGCAGTGCTAGAGATTGGAGAATCAAAAACATTCAGTACTTC
CSARDWRIKNIQYF
>TRBV6-5|.|TRBJ2-7|.
TGTGCCAGCAGTTACAAATCCGGGGAGCCCTACGAGCAGTACTTC
CASSYKSGEPYEQYF
>TRBV11-2|.|TRBJ2-7|.
TGTGCCAGCAGCTTAGAGGCAGTGCAGGTGCAGTACTTC
CASSLEAVQVQYF
>TRBV11-1|.|TRBJ2-1|many
TGTGCCAGCAGCTTAATTTCAGGGCCCTACAATGAGCAGTTCTTC
CASSLISGPYNEQFF
>TRBV3-1|.|TRBJ1-4|many
TGTGCCAGCAGAGGGACCTCAGGGAGTGAAAAACTGTTTTTT
CASRGTSGSEKLFF
>TRBV3-1|.|TRBJ1-2|many
TGTGCCAGCAGCCAAGTACCATCCGGGACAACTTACGGCTACACCTTC
CASSQVPSGTTYGYTF
>TRBV24-1|.|TRBJ2-3|.
TGTGCCACCCAGTTTGCAGATACGCAGTATTTT
CATQFADTQYF
>TRBV28|.|TRBJ1-3|.
TGTGCCAGCAGCCCCGGTTCCTCTGGAAACACCATATATTTT
CASSPGSSGNTIYF
>TRBV7-2|.|TRBJ2-3|.
TGTGCCAGCAGCTTAGACTTCGTGAGCACAGATACGCAGTATTTT
CASSLDFVSTDTQYF
>TRBV11-2|.|TRBJ2-3|.
TGTGCCAGCAGCTCCCTCAGGGCGGGAAGCACAGATACGCAGTATTTT
CASSSLRAGSTDTQYF
>TRBV12-3/TRBV12-4|.|TRBJ1-1|many
TGTGCCAGCAGTTTAGCTTGGAGGGGAAGGAAGGATGAAGCTTTCTTT
CASSLAWRGRKDEAFF
>TRBV7-2|.|TRBJ2-2|.
TGTGCCAGCAGCTCCGGGAGTCGGAGCGGGGAGCTGTTTTTT
CASSSGSRSGELFF
>TRBV6-5|.|TRBJ2-7|many
TGTGCCAGCAGTTACTCAAGATCCTACGAGCAGTACTTC
CASSYSRSYEQYF
>TRBV7-9|TRBD1|TRBJ2-4|.
TGTGCCAGCAGCTTGGGACCTAACGGCACAGGGGGCGCCGCCAAAAACATTCAGTACTTC
CASSLGPNGTGGAAKNIQYF
>TRBV9|.|TRBJ2-5|few
TGTGCCAGCAGCGTAGGTTTAGAAGAGACCCAGTACTTC
CASSVGLEETQYF
>TRBV15|TRBD2|TRBJ2-7|few
TGTGCCACCAGCAGAGAGCGGGGGACCTCCTACGAGCAGTACTTC
CATSRERGTSYEQYF